This passage covers 15 T cell receptor beta chains from one sample sequenced in a study of T-cell reconstitution after alpha-beta-depleted transplantation in children. Researchers prepared the TCRbeta library using unique molecular identifiers, the study reports. MiXCR was run by TCRdb on the PCR reads, yielding one entry per CDR3 protein. Of 95,000 to 120,000 distinct CDR3 sequences detected, almost 6.5% appear once; the ten largest clones hold roughly 24%. This specimen was PBMCs, mostly from graft donor cells, taken 360 days after TCRalphabeta/CD19-depleted stem cell transplant. Receptors originate from a male patient under 10 years old who had a stem cell transplant for acute lymphoblastic leukemia, so the T cells may come from the graft donor.

This clonotype has at least ten counts. The J gene is TRBJ2-1, the V gene TRBV7-2; D is possibly TRBD1 (6 bases). Trimming left V 5 bases short and J 8 bases short, with 19 bases between. The CDR3 covers 15 residues. The germline CDR1 and CDR2 sequences are SGHTA and FQGNSA. In DNA form, the CDR3 reads TGTGCCAGCAGCATTTTCAGGGGTGGGGGCTATGAGCAGTTCTTC. Translation: CASSIFRGGGYEQFF. The complete variable domain, with remaining parts taken from reference TRBV7-2 and TRBJ2-1, reads GAGVSQSPSNKVTEKGKDVELRCDPISGHTALYWYRQSLGQGLEFLIYFQGNSAPDKSGLPSDRFSAERTGGSVSTLTIQRTQQEDSAVYLCASSIFRGGGYEQFFGPGTRLTVL.

This clonotype was observed a few times. The chain has TRBV20-1 and TRBJ1-5; D is unclear. CDR1 and CDR2 (germline): DFQATT, SNEGSKA (reference sequence). The CDR3 sequence is 12 residues long. Deletions cut 5 bases from V and 6 bases from J, with 11 bases between. The CDR3 DNA is TGCAGTGCTGATAAGGATTTTCAGCCCCAGCATTTT. It codes for CSADKDFQPQHF.

As concerns this clonotype: This could be a read error, since a much larger clone is one nucleotide away. The V gene is TRBV28, the J gene TRBJ2-3; 11 nucleotides agree with TRBD2. The germline CDR1 and CDR2 sequences are MDHEN and SYDVKM. The CDR3 is 17 amino acids. The CDR3 DNA sequence: TGTGTCAGCAGGCCCGGGACTAGCGGCCCCCTAGAGGGTACGCAGTATTTT. Translating gives CVSRPGTSGPLEGTQYF.

This clonotype was observed many times. This chain joins TRBV27 and TRBJ2-7; TRBD2 agrees at 7 bases. The CDR3 length is 15 residues. From germline, CDR1 is MNHEY and CDR2 SMNVEV (reference sequence). Unmatched junction bases numbered 7, after V lost 3 bases and J lost 2 bases. The CDR3 DNA sequence: TGTGCCAGCAGTTTGCAGGGAGGGCCTCCCTACGAGCAGTACTTC. It translates to CASSLQGGPPYEQYF.

This clonotype was seen repeatedly, ten times or more. The chain has TRBV9 and TRBJ2-1; TRBD2 agrees at 10 bases. V trimming: 1 base; J trimming: 9 bases; junction bases outside the gene matches: 4. The CDR3 sequence is 14 residues long. Germline V gene sequence: CDR1 SGDLS, CDR2 YYNGEE. The CDR3 bases are TGTGCCAGCAGCGTACCTAGCGGGAGCGCTGAGCAGTTCTTC. As protein: CASSVPSGSAEQFF.

This clonotype was picked up many times. The DNA of the CDR3 is TGTGCCAGCAGTTCCTATAGCGGTCAAACAGATACGCAGTATTTT. Residues: CASSSYSGQTDTQYF. J is TRBJ2-3 and V is TRBV12-3 or TRBV12-4; possible D gene TRBD2, 6 bases. The CDR3 covers 15 residues. Between the trimmed V and J ends, which lost 4 bases and 3 bases, there was a span of 14 bases.

This clonotype has a count of ten or more. This rearrangement joins TRBV4-3 to TRBJ2-7, with D possibly TRBD1 on 6 matching bases. The CDR3 sequence is 15 residues long. The germline V gene encodes CDR1 LGHNA and CDR2 YSLEER. V lost 0 bases, J lost 4 bases, and 13 bases lay in between. The CDR3 is CASSQDDHREYEQYF. The CDR3 nucleotides are TGCGCCAGCAGCCAAGATGACCACAGGGAGTACGAGCAGTACTTC.

This clonotype was seen ten or more times. This rearrangement joins TRBV12-3 or TRBV12-4 to TRBJ1-2; no reliable D call. Trimming left V 7 bases short and J 6 bases short, with 6 bases between. CDR3 size: 10 residues. CDR3 sequence reads: CASTSDGYTF. The CDR3 DNA sequence: TGTGCCAGCACTTCGGATGGCTACACCTTC.

This clonotype was counted at least ten times. This chain links TRBV7-2 with TRBJ1-2, with a possible D match to TRBD1 (5 bases). Trimming took off 1 base at V and 8 bases at J, with 8 bases between the two ends. The CDR3 runs to 12 residues. Germline V CDR1 and CDR2: SGHTA, FQGNSA. For the CDR3, the DNA is TGTGCCAGCAGCTTAGAACGGGGGGGCTACACCTTC. Encoded protein: CASSLERGGYTF.

This clonotype has a count of ten or more. V and J are TRBV24-1 and TRBJ2-5, with 8 bases identical to TRBD1. The CDR3 extends over 15 amino acids. Unmatched junction bases numbered 2, after V lost 1 base and J lost 2 bases. Germline CDR1 and CDR2: KGHDR and SFDVKD. CDR3 nucleotide sequence: TGTGCCACCAGTGATTTACGGGACAGGCAAGAGACCCAGTACTTC. This translates into CATSDLRDRQETQYF.

This clonotype was observed many times. The V gene is TRBV29-1, the J gene TRBJ1-3; no clear D. Germline loops: CDR1 SQVTM, CDR2 ANQGSEA. The germline V and J ends were trimmed by 4 bases and 6 bases, with 4 bases remaining between them. This CDR3 comprises 10 residues. This CDR3 is CSVGENTIYF. In DNA, the CDR3 is TGCAGCGTTGGAGAAAACACCATATATTTT.

At least ten counts were recorded for this clonotype. The chain is built from TRBV5-1 and TRBJ2-7; D is possibly TRBD2 (5 bases). V lost 4 bases to trimming and J lost 3 bases, with 8 bases between them. CDR3 length: 12 residues. In germline, CDR1 is SGHRS, CDR2 YFSETQ. CDR3 bases: TGCGCCAGCAGCACGGGAAACTACGAGCAGTACTTC. Translating gives CASSTGNYEQYF.

Many counts were recorded for this clonotype. The V call is TRBV7-9, the J call TRBJ2-7; 8 positions agree with TRBD2. CDR1 is SEHNR, CDR2 FQNEAQ, per germline (reference sequence). J gave up 3 bases and V 5 bases, and 9 bases lay outside the gene matches. The CDR3 extends over 15 amino acids. The CDR3 region is CASSPTGTRSYEQYF. In DNA form, the CDR3 reads TGTGCCAGCAGCCCAACCGGGACTAGGAGCTACGAGCAGTACTTC.

This clonotype was counted at least ten times. The J gene is TRBJ1-2, the V gene TRBV9; TRBD1 is a possible D gene (5 bases). The CDR3 contains 16 residues. Trimming shortened V by 1 base and J by 9 bases, and 22 bases separated the two germline ends. Germline V gene sequence: CDR1 SGDLS, CDR2 YYNGEE. The CDR3 nucleotides are TGTGCCAGCAGCGTAAACTACCGGGACGGCTTTCTACGCTACACCTTC. Its translation: CASSVNYRDGFLRYTF.

V gene TRBV20-1 combines with J gene TRBJ1-5; no definite D call. The CDR3 is made up of 13 amino acids. V lost 3 bases to trimming and J lost 7 bases, with 13 bases between them. CDR1 and CDR2 (germline): DFQATT, SNEGSKA (reference sequence). The CDR3 protein is CSASEGGRQPQHF. In DNA form, the CDR3 reads TGCAGTGCTAGTGAGGGAGGTAGGCAGCCCCAGCATTTT.